One sample yielded the 24 T cell receptor beta chains listed below, sequenced in a study of blood T cell repertoires in COVID-19. Profiled with immunoSEQ multiplex PCR; TCRdb holds only in-frame clones, not every one. The table shows 300,000 to 400,000 clones, with 70% to 90% occurring only once. The specimen was peripheral blood. These receptors were obtained from a human donor in a cohort sampled during active COVID-19.

The genes are TRBV14 and TRBJ1-2; 7 bases align to TRBD1. The CDR3 sequence is 14 residues long. Germline CDR1 SGHDN, CDR2 FVKESK. J lost 7 bases, V lost 4 bases, and 9 bases had no gene match. The CDR3 spells CASSPTGSRAGYTF. CDR3 DNA: TGTGCCAGCAGCCCGACAGGGTCCAGAGCTGGCTACACCTTC.

The rearrangement joins TRBV24-1 to TRBJ2-3, with a weak D call TRBD1 (6 bases). Between the trimmed V and J ends, which lost 3 bases and 5 bases, there was a span of 20 bases. The germline V gene encodes CDR1 KGHDR and CDR2 SFDVKD. The CDR3 is made up of 17 amino acids. CDR3 loop: CATSDALPGSQGDTQYF. The CDR3 nucleotides read TGTGCCACCAGTGATGCCCTGCCAGGGTCACAGGGAGATACGCAGTATTTT.

The chain joins TRBV3-1 (or the pseudogene TRBV3-2) to TRBJ2-2; TRBD2 aligns across 8 bases. This CDR3 contains 15 residues. V lost 4 bases, J lost 4 bases, and 5 bases stayed unmatched. Germline assignment: CDR1 LGHDT and CDR2 YNNKEL (reference sequence). The CDR3 coding sequence is TGTGCCAGCAGCCCCGGGGGGGGCGGCACCGGGGAGCTGTTTTTT. This gives the protein CASSPGGGGTGELFF.

This chain connects TRBV7-6 to TRBJ2-2; TRBD1 agrees at 9 bases. V was pared by 3 bases and J by 4 bases, with 3 bases of the junction left unmatched. This CDR3 region has 15 residues. The germline CDR1 and CDR2 sequences are SGHVS and FNYEAQ. CDR3 bases: TGTGCCAGCAGCTTGGGGACAGGGACCACCGGGGAGCTGTTTTTT. It translates to CASSLGTGTTGELFF.

V gene TRBV12-3 or TRBV12-4 combines with J gene TRBJ2-5; TRBD1 agrees at 7 bases. CDR3 length: 13 residues. V shed 6 bases and J 4 bases; nucleotides not matched to a gene: 5. In nucleotides, the CDR3 is TGTGCCAGCAGCGTTAGACAGGGAGAGACCCAGTACTTC. Its translation: CASSVRQGETQYF.

V is TRBV5-1 and J is TRBJ1-2, with D unclear. V lost 4 bases and J 8 bases, leaving 15 bases between the germline ends. Germline lookup yields CDR1 SGHRS and CDR2 YFSETQ. This CDR3 is built from 13 residues. The CDR3, as DNA: TGCGCCAGCAGCCCTGACGGGAGGGAGGGCTACACCTTC. Translating gives CASSPDGREGYTF.

The rearrangement links TRBV30 to TRBJ1-2; D not resolved. This CDR3 is 12 amino acids long. CDR1 is GTSNPN, CDR2 SVGIG, per germline (reference sequence). The germline V and J ends were trimmed by 2 bases and 8 bases, with 12 bases remaining between them. CDR3 nucleotides: TGTGCCTGGAGTTCCCGATCGGTAGGCTACACCTTC. Protein sequence: CAWSSRSVGYTF.

This clone turned up a few times. Other nucleotide sequences from this sample produce the same CDR3. The chain links TRBV28 to TRBJ1-5; D remains ambiguous. This CDR3 spans 12 amino acids. Germline lookup yields CDR1 MDHEN and CDR2 SYDVKM. Trimming took 5 bases from V and 1 from J, leaving 3 bases between them. The CDR3, as DNA: TGTGCCAGCAGTCAAAGCAATCAGCCCCAGCATTTT. This codes for CASSQSNQPQHF.

This clone was seen more than once but under ten times. The chain is built from TRBV3-1 (or the pseudogene TRBV3-2) and TRBJ2-3, with TRBD2 matching 12 bases. This CDR3 contains 15 residues. CDR1 is LGHDT, CDR2 YNNKEL, per germline (reference sequence). Trimming at V came to 1 base and at J to 6 bases, leaving 2 bases not matched to a gene. The CDR3 nucleotides are TGTGCCAGCAGCCAAGGACTAGCGGGGGTGGATACGCAGTATTTT. Translation gives CASSQGLAGVDTQYF.

The chain recombines TRBV30 with TRBJ1-2, with 7 bases fitting TRBD1. V shed 6 bases, J shed 0 bases, and the junction held 7 bases outside the gene matches. The CDR3 has 14 residues. CDR1 is GTSNPN and CDR2 is SVGIG in the germline V gene (reference sequence). The CDR3: CACTTGISNYGYTF. In DNA form, the CDR3 reads TGTGCCTGCACGACAGGGATCTCTAACTATGGCTACACCTTC.

This chain connects TRBV9 to TRBJ1-1; D ambiguous. The V end was cut by 0 bases, the J end by 5 bases, with 11 bases between. CDR1 and CDR2 from the germline V gene are SGDLS and YYNGEE. This CDR3 is built from 14 residues. The CDR3 loop reads CASSVEESGTEAFF. The CDR3 region has the DNA TGTGCCAGCAGCGTAGAAGAGTCCGGTACTGAAGCTTTCTTT.

The rearrangement uses TRBV3-1 (or the pseudogene TRBV3-2) and TRBJ2-2; 12 bases map to TRBD2. The CDR3 has 18 amino acids. V dropped 4 bases and J dropped 4; count of bases not matched to a gene: 10. Germline V CDR1 and CDR2: LGHDT, YNNKEL (reference sequence). The chain's CDR3 is CASSLGLAGRVGTGELFF. The CDR3, as DNA: TGTGCCAGCAGCCTAGGACTAGCGGGGCGCGTTGGCACCGGGGAGCTGTTTTTT.

This rearrangement joins TRBV29-1 to TRBJ2-6; 10 nucleotides align to TRBD1. Germline values: CDR1 SQVTM, CDR2 ANQGSEA. The CDR3 has 16 residues. V was pared by 7 bases and J by 2 bases, with 8 bases of the junction left unmatched. The CDR3 spells CSAQTGGGPGANVLTF. In DNA, the CDR3 is TGCAGCGCCCAGACAGGGGGCGGCCCTGGGGCCAACGTCCTGACTTTC.

The V and J genes are TRBV5-4 and TRBJ2-1; D perhaps matches TRBD2 (5 bases). V dropped 4 bases and J dropped 7 bases, with 12 bases sitting between them. The CDR3 loop spans 13 amino acids. Per germline, CDR1 SGHNT and CDR2 YYREEE (reference sequence). The CDR3 DNA is TGTGCCAGCAGCCCATCGGGGTGGAATGAGCAGTTCTTC. Its protein is CASSPSGWNEQFF.

V gene TRBV30 combines with J gene TRBJ2-1; 13 bases align to TRBD2. The CDR3 has 15 amino acids. Looked up from germline, CDR1 is GTSNPN and CDR2 is SVGIG (reference sequence). Trimming took 2 bases from V and 9 from J; bases not matched to a gene: 7. The CDR3: CAWSPLAGGMGEQFF. The DNA for the CDR3 is TGTGCCTGGAGTCCACTAGCGGGGGGGATGGGTGAGCAGTTCTTC.

Turning to this clone: A clone one base away is much larger, so this may be a read error. The rearrangement uses TRBV9 and TRBJ1-1, with 9 bases that match TRBD1. Germline V gene sequence: CDR1 SGDLS, CDR2 YYNGEE. Unmatched junction bases numbered 5, after V lost 4 bases and J lost 4 bases. The CDR3 runs 14 residues. The CDR3 nucleotides are TGTGCCAGCAGCTGGGGGACAGGGAGCACTGAAGCTTTCTTT. Translation: CASSWGTGSTEAFF. Complete variable domain (other parts from reference TRBV9 and TRBJ1-1): DSGVTQTPKHLITATGQRVTLRCSPRSGDLSVYWYQQSLDQGLQFLIQYYNGEERAKGNILERFSAQQFPDLHSELNLSSLELGDSALYFCASSWGTGSTEAFFGQGTRLTVV.

The V call is TRBV19, the J call TRBJ1-6; D may be TRBD1 (6 bases). Germline loops: CDR1 LNHDA, CDR2 SQIVND (reference sequence). The length of the CDR3 is 15 residues. V lost 11 bases, J lost 10 bases, and 24 bases lay in between. CDR3 amino acids: CAGPRGGQIRSPLHF. CDR3 DNA: TGTGCCGGACCCAGGGGAGGGCAAATACGGTCACCCCTCCACTTT.

The chain couples TRBV6-2 or TRBV6-3 to TRBJ1-1; the match to TRBD1 covers 10 bases. CDR3 length equals 14 residues. The germline V gene has CDR1 MNHEY and CDR2 SVGEGT. Unmatched junction bases numbered 4, after V lost 6 bases and J lost 3 bases. CDR3 nucleotide sequence: TGTGCCAGCAGCGAGACAGGGGGCTACACTGAAGCTTTCTTT. Encoded protein: CASSETGGYTEAFF.

This clone was detected only a few times. The chain has TRBV7-8 and TRBJ2-7; TRBD1 might be the D (5 bases). The CDR3 consists of 13 residues. Germline lookup yields CDR1 SGHVS and CDR2 FQNEAQ. Trimming cost V 4 bases and J 7 bases, with 14 bases left between them. The CDR3 DNA is TGTGCCAGCAGCTACGGACAAGCGCGGGAGCAGTACTTC. Protein: CASSYGQAREQYF.

The chain links TRBV12-3 or TRBV12-4 to TRBJ2-7; D gene uncertain. Trimming shortened V by 8 bases and J by 5 bases, and 16 bases separated the two germline ends. There are 13 residues in the CDR3. The chain's CDR3 is CASGAGSRDEQYF. The CDR3 nucleotides are TGTGCCAGCGGTGCAGGTTCGCGCGACGAGCAGTACTTC.

The chain is built from TRBV2 and TRBJ1-4, with 8 bases fitting TRBD1. The ends lost 6 bases at V and 0 bases at J; junction bases unmatched: 3. Germline loops: CDR1 SNHLY, CDR2 FYNNEI. CDR3 size: 15 residues. The DNA for the CDR3 is TGTGCCAGCAGGACAGGGGCCCCAACTAATGAAAAACTGTTTTTT. Translating gives CASRTGAPTNEKLFF.

V gene TRBV3-1 (or the pseudogene TRBV3-2) combines with J gene TRBJ1-3; perhaps TRBD1 as D (5 bases). The germline V and J ends were trimmed by 0 bases and 5 bases, with 11 bases remaining between them. The germline V gene has CDR1 LGHDT and CDR2 YNNKEL (reference sequence). This CDR3 has 15 amino acids. For the CDR3, the DNA is TGTGCCAGCAGCCAAGATCTGGACATCAGAAACACCATATATTTT. This gives the protein CASSQDLDIRNTIYF.

The chain is built from TRBV7-8 and TRBJ2-7; 11 nucleotides line up with TRBD2. V was pared by 5 bases and J by 1 base, with 4 bases of the junction left unmatched. The germline V gene has CDR1 SGHVS and CDR2 FQNEAQ. The CDR3 is 15 amino acids. The CDR3 DNA reads as TGTGCCAGCAGCCCCGGGACTAGCGGATCCTACGAGCAGTACTTC. It specifies CASSPGTSGSYEQYF.

The chain is built from TRBV12-5 and TRBJ2-1; 8 bases match TRBD1. The germline V gene has CDR1 LGHNT and CDR2 FRNRAP. J gave up 1 base and V 3 bases, and 2 bases lay outside the gene matches. The CDR3 contains 15 residues. The CDR3 DNA reads TGTGCTAGTGGTTTTCGGGACAGGTCCTACAATGAGCAGTTCTTC. This translates into CASGFRDRSYNEQFF. Combining the CDR3 with reference TRBV12-5 and TRBJ2-1 gives the whole variable domain DARVTQTPRHKVTEMGQEVTMRCQPILGHNTVFWYRQTMMQGLELLAYFRNRAPLDDSGMPKDRFSAEMPDATLATLKIQPSEPRDSAVYFCASGFRDRSYNEQFFGPGTRLTVL.